A selection of T cell receptor beta chains follows, all from one sample in a study of blood T cell repertoires in COVID-19. Clones were read by immunoSEQ multiplex PCR, and TCRdb kept only the in-frame ones, dropping some. The profile shows around 300,000 clones, roughly 90% of them singletons. Sequencing was performed on peripheral blood. These receptors all stem from a woman in her forties or fifties with active or convalescent COVID-19. Both conserved end residues are part of each CDR3. A D gene is named only where the DNA matches it firmly. The size of a clone is reported for some rows only, either as once, few or many, or as a class for expanded clones.

TRBJ2-2 NA TRBV28 NA TGTGCCAGCAGCCCGCGCGGTTACGGGGAGCTGTTTTTT CASSPRGYGELFF
TRBJ2-3 TRBD2 TRBV7-9 NA TGTGCCAGCAGACCTCGCCGGGAGGATTCTTACACAGATACGCAGTATTTT CASRPRREDSYTDTQYF
TRBJ2-7 NA TRBV2 NA TGTGCCAGCAGTGAACCGGGGGACCTATACGAGCAGTACTTC CASSEPGDLYEQYF
TRBJ1-5 NA TRBV19 NA TGTGCCAGTAGTAACCCCCCGGGTCTTCAACTGTATAGCAATCAGCCCCAGCATTTT CASSNPPGLQLYSNQPQHF
TRBJ1-2 NA TRBV25-1 NA TGTGCCAGCAGTGAAATGGAGGGGACGGGAAGGGACTATGGCTACACCTTC CASSEMEGTGRDYGYTF
TRBJ1-2 TRBD1 TRBV29-1 NA TGCAGCGCCGCAGGACAGGGCTACTATGGCTACACCTTC CSAAGQGYYGYTF
TRBJ2-2 TRBD1 TRBV4-3 NA TGCGCCAGCAGCCAGGACAGGGGCCTGAACACCGGGGAGCTGTTTTTT CASSQDRGLNTGELFF
TRBJ1-1 TRBD1 TRBV13 NA TGTGCCAGCAGCTCGCCGGGACAGGGGAACACTGAAGCTTTCTTT CASSSPGQGNTEAFF
TRBJ2-1 TRBD2 TRBV7-8 NA TGTGCCAGCAGGGCGGGGACTAGCGGGCTGAATGAGCAGTTCTTC CASRAGTSGLNEQFF
TRBJ2-5 TRBD1 TRBV10-3 NA TGTGCCATCACTGCAGGACAGGGTGCCCAGTACTTC CAITAGQGAQYF
TRBJ1-2 NA TRBV28 NA TGTGCCAGCACTCCTTTCTCCTACTATGGCTACACCTTC CASTPFSYYGYTF
TRBJ2-7 TRBD1 TRBV10-3 NA TGTGCCATCAGACAGGGGGCCGAGCAGTACTTC CAIRQGAEQYF
TRBJ1-2 NA TRBV19 NA TGTGCCAGTAGTATAGGCGACAGGCGGAACTATGGCTACACCTTC CASSIGDRRNYGYTF
TRBJ1-6 NA TRBV30 few TGTGCCTGGAAAAGACAGGTGAATAATTCACCCCTCCACTTT CAWKRQVNNSPLHF